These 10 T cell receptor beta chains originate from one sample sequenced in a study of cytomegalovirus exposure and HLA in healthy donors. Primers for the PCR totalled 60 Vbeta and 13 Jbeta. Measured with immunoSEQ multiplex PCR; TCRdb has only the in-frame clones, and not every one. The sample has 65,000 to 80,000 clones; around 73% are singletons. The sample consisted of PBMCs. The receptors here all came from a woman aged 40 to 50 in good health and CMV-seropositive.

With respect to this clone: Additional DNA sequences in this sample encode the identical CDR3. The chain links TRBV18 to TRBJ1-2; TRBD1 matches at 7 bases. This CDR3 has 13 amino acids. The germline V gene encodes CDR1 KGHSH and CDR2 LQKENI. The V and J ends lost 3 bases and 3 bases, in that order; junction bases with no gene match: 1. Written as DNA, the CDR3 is TGTGCCAGCTCACCCGACAGGGACTATGGCTACACCTTC. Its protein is CASSPDRDYGYTF.

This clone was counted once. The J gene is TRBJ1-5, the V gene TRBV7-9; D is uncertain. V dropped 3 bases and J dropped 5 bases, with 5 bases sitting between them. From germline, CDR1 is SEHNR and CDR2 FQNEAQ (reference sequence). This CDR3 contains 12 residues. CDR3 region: CASSFGDQPQHF. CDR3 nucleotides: TGTGCCAGCAGCTTCGGAGATCAGCCCCAGCATTTT.

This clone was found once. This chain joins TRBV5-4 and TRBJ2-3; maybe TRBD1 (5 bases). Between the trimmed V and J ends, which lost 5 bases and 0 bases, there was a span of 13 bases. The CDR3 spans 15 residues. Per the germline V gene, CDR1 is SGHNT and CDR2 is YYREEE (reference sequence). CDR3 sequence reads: CASRQDRLSTDTQYF. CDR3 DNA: TGTGCCAGCAGACAGGATAGGCTTAGCACAGATACGCAGTATTTT.

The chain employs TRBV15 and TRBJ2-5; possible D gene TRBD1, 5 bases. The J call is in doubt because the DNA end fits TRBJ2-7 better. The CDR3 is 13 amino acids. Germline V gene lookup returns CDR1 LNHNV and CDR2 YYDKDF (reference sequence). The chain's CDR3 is CATSRVTEYEQYF. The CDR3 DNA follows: TGTGCCACCAGCAGAGTGACAGAATACGAGCAGTACTTC.

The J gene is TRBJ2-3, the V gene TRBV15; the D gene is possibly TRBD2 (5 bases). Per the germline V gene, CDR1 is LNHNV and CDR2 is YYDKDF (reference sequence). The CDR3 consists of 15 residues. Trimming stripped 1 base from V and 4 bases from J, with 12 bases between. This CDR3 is CATSRGTGVSDTQYF. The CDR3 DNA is TGTGCCACCAGCAGAGGCACCGGGGTTTCAGATACGCAGTATTTT.

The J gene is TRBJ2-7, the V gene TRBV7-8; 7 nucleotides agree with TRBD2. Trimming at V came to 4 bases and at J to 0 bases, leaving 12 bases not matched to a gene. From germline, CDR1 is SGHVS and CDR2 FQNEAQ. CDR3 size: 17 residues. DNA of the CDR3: TGTGCCAGCAGCTCCGGGACTAACGGGGTGTTCTCCTACGAGCAGTACTTC. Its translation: CASSSGTNGVFSYEQYF. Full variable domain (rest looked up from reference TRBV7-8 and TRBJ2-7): GAGVSQSPRYKVAKRGQDVALRCDPISGHVSLFWYQQALGQGPEFLTYFQNEAQLDKSGLPSDRFFAERPEGSVSTLKIQRTQQEDSAVYLCASSSGTNGVFSYEQYFGPGTRLTVT.

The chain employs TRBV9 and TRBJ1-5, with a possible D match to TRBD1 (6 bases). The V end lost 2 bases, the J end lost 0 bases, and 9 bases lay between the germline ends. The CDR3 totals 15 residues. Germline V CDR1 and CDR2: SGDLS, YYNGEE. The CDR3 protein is CASSVGQNSNQPQHF. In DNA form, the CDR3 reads TGTGCCAGCAGCGTTGGACAGAATAGCAATCAGCCCCAGCATTTT.

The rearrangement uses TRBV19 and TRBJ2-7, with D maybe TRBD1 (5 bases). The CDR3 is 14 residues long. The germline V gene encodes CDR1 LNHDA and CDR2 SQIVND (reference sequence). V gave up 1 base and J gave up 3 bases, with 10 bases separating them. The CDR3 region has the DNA TGTGCCAGTAGTATAGGTACAGGCAACTACGAGCAGTACTTC. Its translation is CASSIGTGNYEQYF.

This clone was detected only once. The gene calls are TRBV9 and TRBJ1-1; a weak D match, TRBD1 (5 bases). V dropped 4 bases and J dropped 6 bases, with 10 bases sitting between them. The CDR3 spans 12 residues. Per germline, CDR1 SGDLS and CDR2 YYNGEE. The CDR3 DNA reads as TGTGCCAGCAGCCCGCAGGGTGCTGAAGCTTTCTTT. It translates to CASSPQGAEAFF.

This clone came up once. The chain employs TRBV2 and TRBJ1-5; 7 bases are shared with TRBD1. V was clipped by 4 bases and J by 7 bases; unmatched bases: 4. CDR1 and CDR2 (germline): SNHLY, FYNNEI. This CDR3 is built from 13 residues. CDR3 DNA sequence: TGTGCCAGCAGTGTTTTAGGGGGCCAGCCCCAGCATTTT. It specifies CASSVLGGQPQHF.